This is a list of T cell receptor beta chains from one sample in a study of T cell responses to AZD1222 COVID-19 vaccine. Profiling relied on immunoSEQ multiplex PCR, and the TCRdb table lists in-frame clones only, not all of them. The table has roughly 110,000 clones, approximately 92% seen once. The source material was peripheral blood, sampled 28 days after the second AZD1222 dose. The receptors stem from an adult who received the AZD1222 COVID-19 vaccine. CDR3s include the opening cysteine and the closing phenylalanine or tryptophan. The D gene is left open where the match is weak. Only part of the rows carry a size: once, few, many, or a class if the clone is expanded.

v_gene: TRBV15
j_gene: TRBJ1-6
abundance: .
d_gene: TRBD1
CDR3aa: CATSIDRGGNSPLHF
CDR3nt: TGTGCCACCAGCATCGACAGGGGTGGTAATTCACCCCTCCACTTT

v_gene: TRBV3-1/TRBV3-2
j_gene: TRBJ1-1
abundance: .
d_gene: TRBD1
CDR3aa: CARRDRGESLAGATEAFF
CDR3nt: TGTGCCAGACGAGACAGGGGAGAATCCTTAGCGGGGGCCACTGAAGCTTTCTTT

v_gene: TRBV25-1
j_gene: TRBJ1-4
abundance: .
d_gene: TRBD1
CDR3aa: CASRDRVGEKLFF
CDR3nt: TGTGCCAGCAGAGACAGGGTAGGGGAAAAACTGTTTTTT

v_gene: TRBV13
j_gene: TRBJ1-1
abundance: .
d_gene: TRBD1
CDR3aa: CASSPRQGSNTEAFF
CDR3nt: TGTGCCAGCAGCCCCCGACAGGGATCGAACACTGAAGCTTTCTTT

v_gene: TRBV19
j_gene: TRBJ2-2
abundance: .
d_gene: .
CDR3aa: CASRRDPSNTGELFF
CDR3nt: TGTGCCAGTAGAAGGGACCCATCGAACACCGGGGAGCTGTTTTTT

v_gene: TRBV6-2/TRBV6-3
j_gene: TRBJ1-1
abundance: few
d_gene: .
CDR3aa: CASSYLSEAFF
CDR3nt: TGTGCCAGCAGTTATCTCTCCGAAGCTTTCTTT

v_gene: TRBV10-3
j_gene: TRBJ1-1
abundance: .
d_gene: TRBD1
CDR3aa: CAIRNTQGTTEAFF
CDR3nt: TGTGCCATCAGAAACACACAGGGGACCACTGAAGCTTTCTTT

v_gene: TRBV30
j_gene: TRBJ1-4
abundance: once
d_gene: .
CDR3aa: CAWSVSTLKPEKLFF
CDR3nt: TGTGCCTGGAGTGTATCTACTCTAAAACCCGAAAAACTGTTTTTT

v_gene: TRBV4-1
j_gene: TRBJ1-6
abundance: .
d_gene: .
CDR3aa: CASRAVGFNSPLHF
CDR3nt: TGCGCCAGCCGAGCTGTCGGTTTTAATTCACCCCTCCACTTT

v_gene: TRBV7-9
j_gene: TRBJ2-1
abundance: .
d_gene: TRBD2
CDR3aa: CASSPWTSGRLVFF
CDR3nt: TGTGCCAGCAGCCCCTGGACTAGCGGGAGACTGGTGTTCTTC

v_gene: TRBV3-1/TRBV3-2
j_gene: TRBJ1-2
abundance: once
d_gene: .
CDR3aa: CASSQDSGPSGGYTF
CDR3nt: TGTGCCAGCAGCCAAGACTCCGGACCCTCCGGTGGCTACACCTTC

v_gene: TRBV19
j_gene: TRBJ1-3
abundance: .
d_gene: .
CDR3aa: CASSRARGLGFGNTIYF
CDR3nt: TGTGCCAGTAGTAGGGCGCGGGGACTCGGATTTGGAAACACCATATATTTT

v_gene: TRBV12-3/TRBV12-4
j_gene: TRBJ2-2
abundance: .
d_gene: .
CDR3aa: CASRSASTGELFF
CDR3nt: TGTGCCAGCAGGAGTGCTAGCACCGGGGAGCTGTTTTTT

v_gene: TRBV25-1
j_gene: TRBJ1-1
abundance: .
d_gene: .
CDR3aa: CASSEGGNTEAFF
CDR3nt: TGTGCCAGCAGTGAAGGGGGGAACACTGAAGCTTTCTTT

v_gene: TRBV10-3
j_gene: TRBJ1-1
abundance: .
d_gene: .
CDR3aa: CAISERTGNTEAFF
CDR3nt: TGTGCCATCAGTGAGCGAACGGGGAACACTGAAGCTTTCTTT

v_gene: TRBV4-1
j_gene: TRBJ1-6
abundance: .
d_gene: .
CDR3aa: CASSHLGRGFHNSPLHF
CDR3nt: TGCGCCAGCAGCCATTTGGGAAGGGGATTCCATAATTCACCCCTCCACTTT

v_gene: TRBV2
j_gene: TRBJ2-3
abundance: once
d_gene: TRBD2
CDR3aa: CASRTARVLALGAGVTDTQYF
CDR3nt: TGTGCCAGCAGAACCGCGCGCGTACTAGCTTTAGGGGCGGGAGTAACGGATACGCAGTATTTT

v_gene: TRBV14
j_gene: TRBJ2-6
abundance: .
d_gene: .
CDR3aa: CASSLEFSGANVLTF
CDR3nt: TGTGCCAGCAGCCTAGAGTTTTCTGGGGCCAACGTCCTGACTTTC

v_gene: TRBV19
j_gene: TRBJ1-1
abundance: .
d_gene: TRBD1
CDR3aa: CASSTGQVTEAFF
CDR3nt: TGTGCCAGTAGTACGGGACAGGTCACTGAAGCTTTCTTT

v_gene: TRBV7-2
j_gene: TRBJ1-2
abundance: .
d_gene: .
CDR3aa: CASSSGGQGLYGYTF
CDR3nt: TGTGCCAGCAGCTCGGGGGGGCAGGGACTCTATGGCTACACCTTC

v_gene: TRBV30
j_gene: TRBJ1-5
abundance: .
d_gene: TRBD1
CDR3aa: CAWSPGQGDQPQHF
CDR3nt: TGTGCCTGGAGTCCCGGACAGGGGGATCAGCCCCAGCATTTT

v_gene: TRBV6-1
j_gene: TRBJ1-4
abundance: .
d_gene: .
CDR3aa: CASSEGRGIEKLFF
CDR3nt: TGTGCCAGCAGTGAAGGCAGAGGGATAGAAAAACTGTTTTTT

v_gene: TRBV5-5
j_gene: TRBJ2-7
abundance: .
d_gene: TRBD2
CDR3aa: CASSLGPGLESDEQYF
CDR3nt: TGTGCCAGCAGCTTGGGGCCGGGACTAGAAAGCGACGAGCAGTACTTC

v_gene: TRBV7-2
j_gene: TRBJ1-5
abundance: .
d_gene: .
CDR3aa: CASSLAGGDQPQHF
CDR3nt: TGTGCCAGCAGCTTAGCTGGGGGCGATCAGCCCCAGCATTTT

v_gene: TRBV18
j_gene: TRBJ1-1
abundance: .
d_gene: .
CDR3aa: CASSTGKQGDTEAFF
CDR3nt: TGTGCCAGCTCAACCGGGAAGCAGGGCGACACTGAAGCTTTCTTT

v_gene: TRBV19
j_gene: TRBJ1-5
abundance: .
d_gene: TRBD1
CDR3aa: CASIIDLPRQGMSRTGQPQHF
CDR3nt: TGTGCCAGTATTATAGATTTACCACGACAGGGGATGTCGAGGACGGGTCAGCCCCAGCATTTT

v_gene: TRBV3-1/TRBV3-2
j_gene: TRBJ2-3
abundance: .
d_gene: .
CDR3aa: CASSQSGSTQYF
CDR3nt: TGTGCCAGCAGCCAGTCAGGGAGTACGCAGTATTTT

v_gene: TRBV6-5
j_gene: TRBJ2-1
abundance: .
d_gene: TRBD2
CDR3aa: CASSYSTSGGGEQFF
CDR3nt: TGTGCCAGCAGTTACTCGACCTCGGGAGGTGGTGAGCAGTTCTTC

v_gene: TRBV27
j_gene: TRBJ2-7
abundance: .
d_gene: .
CDR3aa: CASSPLWGGHRGSYEQYF
CDR3nt: TGTGCCAGCAGCCCCCTTTGGGGGGGACACAGAGGTTCCTACGAGCAGTACTTC

v_gene: TRBV10-2
j_gene: TRBJ1-3
abundance: once
d_gene: TRBD1
CDR3aa: CATAGTGRSGNTIYF
CDR3nt: TGCGCCACGGCGGGGACAGGACGCTCTGGAAACACCATATATTTT

v_gene: TRBV13
j_gene: TRBJ2-5
abundance: .
d_gene: .
CDR3aa: CASSLRTKRQETQYF
CDR3nt: TGTGCCAGCAGCCTTCGGACTAAGCGCCAAGAGACCCAGTACTTC

v_gene: TRBV28
j_gene: TRBJ1-3
abundance: once
d_gene: .
CDR3aa: CASSSLRTGAGNTIYF
CDR3nt: TGTGCCAGCAGTTCCCTTCGGACTGGGGCTGGAAACACCATATATTTT

v_gene: TRBV7-8
j_gene: TRBJ1-2
abundance: .
d_gene: .
CDR3aa: CASSPRHAFDGYTF
CDR3nt: TGTGCCAGCAGTCCGAGACACGCGTTCGATGGCTACACCTTC

v_gene: TRBV5-1
j_gene: TRBJ2-7
abundance: .
d_gene: .
CDR3aa: CASSSGPQGEQYF
CDR3nt: TGCGCCAGCAGCTCAGGGCCCCAGGGCGAGCAGTACTTC

v_gene: TRBV7-9
j_gene: TRBJ1-3
abundance: once
d_gene: .
CDR3aa: CASSLGAEINTIYF
CDR3nt: TGTGCCAGCAGCTTAGGGGCGGAGATTAACACCATATATTTT

v_gene: TRBV13
j_gene: TRBJ1-6
abundance: .
d_gene: .
CDR3aa: CASKMDIGGENNSPLHF
CDR3nt: TGTGCCAGCAAAATGGATATCGGAGGGGAAAATAATTCACCCCTCCACTTT

v_gene: TRBV7-9
j_gene: TRBJ1-4
abundance: .
d_gene: TRBD1
CDR3aa: CASESRDRDEKLFF
CDR3nt: TGTGCCAGCGAAAGCCGGGACAGGGATGAAAAACTGTTTTTT

v_gene: TRBV12-3/TRBV12-4
j_gene: TRBJ1-5
abundance: .
d_gene: .
CDR3aa: CASRLNNQPQHF
CDR3nt: TGTGCCAGCAGGCTCAACAATCAGCCCCAGCATTTT

v_gene: TRBV7-2
j_gene: TRBJ1-3
abundance: .
d_gene: .
CDR3aa: CASSLVRAGNTIYF
CDR3nt: TGTGCCAGCAGCTTAGTTCGGGCTGGAAACACCATATATTTT

v_gene: TRBV27
j_gene: TRBJ2-7
abundance: .
d_gene: .
CDR3aa: CASRDSSSYEQYF
CDR3nt: TGTGCCAGCAGGGACAGCTCTTCCTACGAGCAGTACTTC

v_gene: TRBV11-2
j_gene: TRBJ2-7
abundance: once
d_gene: .
CDR3aa: CASSLGTSSSYEQYF
CDR3nt: TGTGCCAGCAGCTTAGGGACATCGAGCTCCTACGAGCAGTACTTC

v_gene: TRBV2
j_gene: TRBJ1-5
abundance: .
d_gene: .
CDR3aa: CASSVDGNQPQHF
CDR3nt: TGTGCCAGCAGTGTGGACGGGAATCAGCCCCAGCATTTT

v_gene: TRBV23-1
j_gene: TRBJ1-6
abundance: .
d_gene: .
CDR3aa: CASSQPSQGRNSPLHF
CDR3nt: TGCGCCAGCAGTCAGCCTAGCCAGGGGAGGAATTCACCCCTCCACTTT

v_gene: TRBV10-2
j_gene: TRBJ1-1
abundance: few
d_gene: .
CDR3aa: CASRDTQNTEAFF
CDR3nt: TGCGCCAGCAGGGACACACAGAACACTGAAGCTTTCTTT

v_gene: TRBV5-1
j_gene: TRBJ2-3
abundance: .
d_gene: TRBD2
CDR3aa: CASSYASGGADTQYF
CDR3nt: TGCGCCAGCAGCTACGCTAGCGGGGGGGCAGATACGCAGTATTTT

v_gene: TRBV12-2
j_gene: TRBJ2-1
abundance: .
d_gene: .
CDR3aa: CASRLGTSGREGNEQFF
CDR3nt: TGTGCAAGTCGCTTAGGGACTAGCGGGAGGGAGGGGAATGAGCAGTTCTTC

v_gene: TRBV3-1/TRBV3-2
j_gene: TRBJ2-1
abundance: .
d_gene: .
CDR3aa: CASSQGGALYNEQFF
CDR3nt: TGTGCCAGCAGCCAAGGTGGGGCCCTCTACAATGAGCAGTTCTTC

v_gene: TRBV12-3/TRBV12-4
j_gene: TRBJ1-1
abundance: .
d_gene: .
CDR3aa: CASRDYRDWAFF
CDR3nt: TGTGCCAGCCGGGATTACAGGGATTGGGCTTTCTTT

v_gene: TRBV18
j_gene: TRBJ1-5
abundance: .
d_gene: .
CDR3aa: CAVAEGRNQPQHF
CDR3nt: TGTGCCGTTGCGGAGGGCCGCAATCAGCCCCAGCATTTT